This TCR beta chain comes out of a study of beta chain features in type 1 diabetes. Looking at the study overall: Across every sample, about 100 million sorted cells were examined in total. Regarding the study as a whole: Naive, central memory and Treg TCRB repertoires seemed to resemble each other more closely in patients than they did in healthy donors. Significant though moderate, a shortening of TCRB CDR3s appeared in all four CD4+ subsets of Type 1 diabetes patients.

The V gene's germline CDR1 is LNHDA and CDR2 SQIVND (reference sequence). There are 15 residues in the CDR3. V was cut by 8 bases and J by 2 bases, with 16 bases left in between. A single heparinised draw of roughly 120 mL on average was taken per donor. Purity exceeding 95% was reached by all sorted populations. TCRB transcripts that were expressed got sequenced, as all of the isolated RNA had been reverse transcribed. The data were produced by immunoSEQ multiplex PCR, yet TCRdb's version contains in-frame clones alone and is incomplete. The sample records 200,000 to 250,000 clones, roughly 14% being singletons. The table lists this clone with a few counts. Its antigen is unknown.

This TCR came from a man between 25 and 39 years old with type 1 diabetes. Specimen: naive CD4+ T cells from blood. This chain links TRBV19 with TRBJ1-5; TRBD1 is a possible D gene (5 bases). The CDR3 nucleotides read TGTGCCAGTCAGACCCAGGGATCGGGCAATCAGCCCCAGCATTTT. Amino acid sequence: CASQTQGSGNQPQHF.